What follows are 28 T cell receptor beta chains derived from one specimen sequenced in a study. TCRdb analysed the 5' RACE reads with MiXCR anew, one entry per CDR3 protein. This table has about 54,000 distinct CDR3 sequences, approximately 17% appearing once. The specimen sequenced was naive CD4+ T cells sorted from blood. The subset is: naive CD4+ T cells, CD4+CD45RA+CD25-. These receptors originate from a female donor with breast cancer.

The CDR3 DNA reads as TGTGCCAGCAGCTTAGACGGCACCGGGGAGCTGTTTTTT. It is translated as CASSLDGTGELFF. This chain connects TRBV7-9 to TRBJ2-2; D not certain. Trimming pared 1 base from V and 4 bases from J, leaving 4 bases between. Germline CDR1 reads SEHNR; CDR2 reads FQNEAQ (reference sequence). CDR3 length: 13 residues.

There are a few counts of this clonotype. The chain has TRBV7-8 and TRBJ2-2, with a weak D call TRBD2 (5 bases). In germline, CDR1 is SGHVS, CDR2 FQNEAQ. The V and J ends lost 4 bases and 3 bases respectively, with 12 bases between them. This CDR3 comprises 15 residues. CDR3 sequence: CASSSGMVDTGELFF. DNA of the CDR3: TGTGCCAGCAGCTCCGGGATGGTGGACACCGGGGAGCTGTTTTTT.

This clonotype came up many times. A junction end diverges from the germline sequence, so it may reflect a read error. The CDR3 DNA reads as TGTGCTAGCAGACAATTCCGGACAGGGGAATTGAGGGATCAGCCCCAGCATTTT. Protein sequence: CASRQFRTGELRDQPQHF. The chain employs TRBV7-7 and TRBJ1-5; 9 bases fit TRBD1. The germline gives CDR1 SSHAT, CDR2 FNYEAQ (reference sequence). The CDR3 contains 18 residues.

This clonotype was detected many times. This chain connects TRBV10-2 to TRBJ2-2; D call uncertain. Trimming took off 6 bases at V and 1 base at J, with 9 bases between the two ends. CDR1 is WSHSY and CDR2 is SAAADI in the germline V gene. The CDR3 sequence is 14 residues long. The CDR3 protein is CASRKMGNTGELFF. CDR3 DNA sequence: TGCGCCAGCAGAAAGATGGGGAACACCGGGGAGCTGTTTTTT.

The chain links TRBV20-1 to TRBJ2-1; TRBD2 agrees at 8 bases. Germline values: CDR1 DFQATT, CDR2 SNEGSKA (reference sequence). The CDR3 consists of 14 residues. The CDR3 DNA follows: TGCACCGCCCCGGGGGGGGGCTCCTACAATGAGCAGTTCTTC. It yields the protein CTAPGGGSYNEQFF.

The chain is built from TRBV29-1 and TRBJ2-7; maybe TRBD1 (6 bases). The CDR3 spans 15 residues. CDR1 and CDR2 (germline): SQVTM, ANQGSEA. V gave up 5 bases and J gave up 0 bases, with 17 bases separating them. The CDR3 region is CSVTPAGASSYEQYF. CDR3 nucleotides: TGCAGCGTTACCCCCGCAGGGGCCAGCTCCTACGAGCAGTACTTC.

This clonotype was seen many times. CDR3 sequence: CSYPRGNEKLFF. CDR3 bases: TGCAGCTACCCACGGGGTAATGAAAAACTGTTTTTT. This chain joins TRBV20-1 and TRBJ1-4; D is ambiguous. The CDR3 length is 12 residues. Germline-derived CDR1 and CDR2 are DFQATT and SNEGSKA (reference sequence).

A word on this clonotype: A much more abundant neighbour one base away suggests this may be a read error. The V and J genes are TRBV6-1 and TRBJ2-2; 10 bases fit TRBD1. Germline V gives CDR1 MNHNS, CDR2 SASEGT. CDR3 length: 15 amino acids. The CDR3 protein is CASSPGQGLTGKLFF. The CDR3 DNA reads as TGTGCCAGCAGTCCGGGACAGGGGCTCACCGGGAAGCTGTTTTTT.

The table lists this clonotype with a few counts. This sequence joins TRBV7-9 and TRBJ2-7; 9 positions agree with TRBD1. The CDR3 runs to 15 residues. Trimming cost V 4 bases and J 1 base; bases outside gene matches: 5. Per the germline V gene, CDR1 is SEHNR and CDR2 is FQNEAQ (reference sequence). The CDR3 DNA is TGTGCCAGCAGCTCCCGGGACAGGGTTTCCTACGAGCAGTACTTC. This gives the protein CASSSRDRVSYEQYF.

This clonotype was observed a few times. V is TRBV5-5 and J is TRBJ2-5; 9 nucleotides line up with TRBD2. CDR1 and CDR2 from the germline V gene are SGHKS and YYEKEE (reference sequence). V lost 0 bases and J lost 7; bases outside the gene matches: 7. CDR3 length: 15 amino acids. The CDR3 DNA sequence: TGTGCCAGCAGCTTGGCCGGGACTAGCACCGGGACCCAGTACTTC. It codes for CASSLAGTSTGTQYF.

V and J are TRBV5-1 and TRBJ2-5; 14 nucleotides line up with TRBD2. Germline V gene lookup returns CDR1 SGHRS and CDR2 YFSETQ. V was clipped by 4 bases and J by 4 bases; unmatched bases: 6. The CDR3 consists of 16 residues. The CDR3 sequence: CASSPGLAGEGETQYF. The CDR3 DNA sequence: TGCGCCAGCAGCCCGGGACTAGCGGGAGAGGGAGAGACCCAGTACTTC.

The genes are TRBV29-1 and TRBJ2-1; the D gene could be TRBD1 or TRBD2 (5 bases each). The CDR3 spans 14 residues. Germline loops: CDR1 SQVTM, CDR2 ANQGSEA. V lost 3 bases to trimming and J lost 8 bases, with 17 bases between them. CDR3 coding DNA: TGCAGCGTTGACGTGGGGCGCGGGTTCTATGAGCAGTTCTTC. Translation: CSVDVGRGFYEQFF.

The chain joins TRBV27 to TRBJ1-1; TRBD1 agrees at 9 bases. Germline V gene lookup returns CDR1 MNHEY and CDR2 SMNVEV (reference sequence). Trimming took 6 bases from V and 11 from J; bases not matched to a gene: 10. This CDR3 is built from 13 residues. CDR3 amino acids: CASSHTGGAGAFF. The CDR3 DNA reads TGTGCCAGCAGCCACACAGGGGGCGCAGGGGCTTTCTTT.

This clonotype was found a few times. The chain employs TRBV5-1 and TRBJ2-6, with TRBD1 identical over 7 bases. The germline gives CDR1 SGHRS, CDR2 YFSETQ. V trimming: 1 base; J trimming: 0 bases; junction bases outside the gene matches: 7. This CDR3 contains 18 residues. The CDR3 here is CASSLWTGYLSGANVLTF. CDR3 DNA sequence: TGCGCCAGCAGCTTGTGGACAGGATACCTCTCTGGGGCCAACGTCCTGACTTTC. Based on the CDR3 plus reference TRBV5-1 and TRBJ2-6, the full variable domain is KAGVTQTPRYLIKTRGQQVTLSCSPISGHRSVSWYQQTPGQGLQFLFEYFSETQRNKGNFPGRFSGRQFSNSRSEMNVSTLELGDSALYLCASSLWTGYLSGANVLTFGAGSRLTVL.

This clonotype was seen a few times. The rearrangement links TRBV7-8 to TRBJ2-5; 9 bases are shared with TRBD2. CDR3 length: 16 amino acids. The germline V gene has CDR1 SGHVS and CDR2 FQNEAQ. V lost 5 bases and J lost 4; bases outside the gene matches: 11. Here the CDR3 DNA reads TGTGCCAGCAGCAAGATCCTAGCGGGAAAAAGAGAGACCCAGTACTTC. Translated, it gives CASSKILAGKRETQYF.

This clonotype was picked up many times. V is TRBV5-1 and J is TRBJ2-3; D unclear. The CDR3 sequence is 15 residues long. CDR1 is SGHRS and CDR2 is YFSETQ in the germline V gene. V lost 4 bases and J 0 bases, leaving 12 bases between the germline ends. The CDR3 region is CASSLGTRSTDTQYF. The CDR3 region has the DNA TGCGCCAGCAGCCTGGGAACCAGGAGCACAGATACGCAGTATTTT.

There are many counts of this clonotype. The V call is TRBV6-6, the J call TRBJ1-6, with a tentative D call TRBD1 (6 bases). V gave up 4 bases and J gave up 9 bases, with 10 bases separating them. The CDR3 consists of 13 residues. Germline V lookup: CDR1 MNHNY, CDR2 SVGAGI (reference sequence). The CDR3 DNA reads as TGTGCCAGCAGTTCCACAGGGATTTCACCCCTCCACTTT. As protein: CASSSTGISPLHF.

The chain is built from TRBV4-2 and TRBJ2-2; unclear D gene. The germline V gene encodes CDR1 LGHNA and CDR2 YNFKEQ. Trimming pared 5 bases from V and 10 bases from J, leaving 17 bases between. CDR3 length: 14 residues. CDR3 in DNA: TGTGCCAGCAGCAGACAAGGGAAGGGCGCGGAGCTGTTTTTT. It yields the protein CASSRQGKGAELFF.

Only a few counts were recorded for this clonotype. A much bigger clone sits one base away, suggesting this may be a read error. The chain carries TRBV10-3 and TRBJ2-5; 8 nucleotides match TRBD2. The germline V gene encodes CDR1 ENHRY and CDR2 SYGVKD. With 10 bases clipped from V and 4 bases from J, the junction kept 14 bases outside the gene matches. The CDR3 is 15 amino acids. The CDR3 region has the DNA TGTGCCAGCAGGGAAGCGGGGGCCGCGGGAGAGACCCAGTACTTC. It codes for CASREAGAAGETQYF.

This clonotype was found a few times. J is TRBJ1-2 and V is TRBV7-9; 9 bases fit TRBD1. The CDR3 sequence is 17 residues long. The V and J ends lost 4 bases and 4 bases, in that order; junction bases with no gene match: 13. Germline V gene data show CDR1 as SEHNR and CDR2 as FQNEAQ (reference sequence). The CDR3 DNA follows: TGTGCCAGCAGCTCCACCTCGGACAGGGGAGGTGGCTATGGCTACACCTTC. Encoded protein: CASSSTSDRGGGYGYTF.

V usage is TRBV7-8 and J usage is TRBJ2-6; tentative D call: TRBD1 (7 bases). V was pared by 2 bases and J by 0 bases, with 14 bases between. The germline CDR1 and CDR2 sequences are SGHVS and FQNEAQ. The CDR3 runs 18 residues. CDR3 nucleotide sequence: TGTGCCAGCAGCTTAACTCGACAGGGACTCTCTGGGGCCAACGTCCTGACTTTC. Its translation: CASSLTRQGLSGANVLTF.

This clonotype was recorded many times. V is TRBV5-6 and J is TRBJ1-2; 7 nucleotides agree with TRBD1. The CDR3 length is 13 residues. V was clipped by 1 base and J by 5 bases; unmatched bases: 2. The V gene's germline CDR1 is SGHDT and CDR2 YYEEEE. The CDR3, as DNA: TGTGCCAGCAGCTTGAAGGGGGCATATGGCTACACCTTC. This sequence encodes CASSLKGAYGYTF.

Comment on this clonotype: Lacking the conserved final phenylalanine or tryptophan, this CDR3 likely reflects a read error. This chain connects TRBV20-1 to TRBJ1-1; D is unresolved. The CDR3 sequence is 12 residues long. The germline V gene encodes CDR1 DFQATT and CDR2 SNEGSKA (reference sequence). V was clipped by 6 bases and J by 4 bases, with 12 bases between them. The CDR3 loop reads CSALRGLTEAFY. In nucleotides, the CDR3 is TGCAGTGCCTTGAGAGGACTCACTGAAGCTTTCTAT.

The V gene is TRBV5-1, the J gene TRBJ2-5; TRBD1 aligns across 9 bases. J lost 5 bases, V lost 4 bases, and 21 bases had no gene match. CDR1 SGHRS and CDR2 YFSETQ come from the germline V gene. There are 19 residues in the CDR3. CDR3 nucleotide sequence: TGCGCCAGCAGCCCTAGAGGGGGGACAGGGCAGATCCGGCGGGAGACCCAGTACTTC. Its protein is CASSPRGGTGQIRRETQYF.

This clonotype has a count of ten or more. This chain uses TRBV4-2 with TRBJ2-7; 12 positions match TRBD2. V lost 1 base and J lost 2; bases outside the gene matches: 9. The CDR3 has 18 residues. Germline CDR1 reads LGHNA; CDR2 reads YNFKEQ. CDR3 bases: TGTGCCAGCAGCCAAGTCTCTTTTCTAGCGGGGGGGCCCTACGAGCAGTACTTC. It codes for CASSQVSFLAGGPYEQYF.

On this clonotype itself: A much larger clone lies one base from this, so it may be a read error. This chain connects TRBV7-1 to TRBJ2-5, with 12 bases aligning to TRBD2. TRBV7-1 falls under the ORF class, with uncertain function. V shed 3 bases, J shed 7 bases, and the junction held 9 bases outside the gene matches. The CDR3 covers 16 residues. The CDR3 DNA sequence: TGTGCCAGCAGCTCGAGACTAGCGGGAGTTCGAGCGACCCAGTACTTC. It codes for CASSSRLAGVRATQYF.

This clonotype was recorded many times. The chain joins TRBV20-1 to TRBJ2-3; 12 nucleotides align to TRBD2. There are 16 residues in the CDR3. With V trimmed by 2 bases and J by 2 bases, 5 bases remained unmatched. Per germline, CDR1 DFQATT and CDR2 SNEGSKA (reference sequence). The CDR3 DNA follows: TGCAGTGCTAGACGTCTAGCGGGAGGGACCACAGATACGCAGTATTTT. Translated: CSARRLAGGTTDTQYF.

This clonotype was seen at least ten times. The gene calls are TRBV7-3 and TRBJ1-1; D not certain. Germline CDR1 SGHTA, CDR2 FQGTGA. CDR3 length: 13 residues. Trimming shortened V by 4 bases and J by 0 bases, and 6 bases separated the two germline ends. CDR3: CASSYTMNTEAFF. CDR3 in DNA: TGTGCCAGCAGCTACACCATGAACACTGAAGCTTTCTTT. Combining the CDR3 with reference TRBV7-3 and TRBJ1-1 gives the whole variable domain GAGVSQTPSNKVTEKGKYVELRCDPISGHTALYWYRQSLGQGPEFLIYFQGTGAADDSGLPNDRFFAVRPEGSVSTLKIQRTERGDSAVYLCASSYTMNTEAFFGQGTRLTVV.